These 10 T cell receptor beta chains were all obtained from the same sample, sequenced in a study of T cells in Graves' hyperthyroidism and ophthalmopathy (dated by TCRdb to about 2019). The method was multiplex PCR. The run used an Illumina HiSeq 2000. Amplification of TCR beta CDR3 regions was carried out from RNA transcripts. A first-round RT-PCR of the TCR CDR3 used the HTBI primer set with the Qiagen OneStep RT-PCR kit. In-frame beta chains were kept once TCRdb had trimmed the public reads at Q25 with fastp and called clones with MiXCR. Rows with one shared CDR3 protein collapse into an entry with the most common genes and DNA. Recorded for this sample are 650,000 to 700,000 distinct CDR3 sequences; roughly 17% of them occurred a single time. About 16% of the sample is held by the ten biggest clonotypes. The sample consisted of blood. Every receptor here comes from a man between 50 and 59 years old with Graves' hyperthyroidism.

The rearrangement uses TRBV30 and TRBJ1-1, with 9 bases fitting TRBD1. This CDR3 has 12 amino acids. V was pared by 5 bases and J by 6 bases, with 4 bases of the junction left unmatched. Germline CDR1 GTSNPN, CDR2 SVGIG (reference sequence). The CDR3 region has the DNA TGTGCCTGGGACAGGGGGGTGCCTGAAGCTTTCTTT. Its translation is CAWDRGVPEAFF.

The rearrangement links TRBV3-1 to TRBJ2-5; 7 positions agree with TRBD1. The germline V gene has CDR1 LGHDT and CDR2 YNNKEL (reference sequence). This CDR3 spans 18 amino acids. Unmatched junction bases numbered 15, after V lost 3 bases and J lost 2 bases. The chain's CDR3 is CASSQIWGYRGRQETQYF. The CDR3 DNA reads TGTGCCAGCAGCCAGATTTGGGGCTACAGGGGTAGACAAGAGACCCAGTACTTC.

This clonotype was found many times. The chain uses TRBV12-3 or TRBV12-4 and TRBJ1-5, with D maybe TRBD1 (6 bases). V lost 5 bases and J 5 bases, leaving 13 bases between the germline ends. The CDR3 spans 14 residues. The CDR3 region has the DNA TGTGCCAGCAGTATGGTGGGGGGCCATCAGCCCCAGCATTTT. Translation gives CASSMVGGHQPQHF.

The chain links TRBV4-1 to TRBJ1-5; no clear D gene. The V end lost 3 bases, the J end lost 12 bases, and 15 bases lay between the germline ends. The CDR3 has 13 residues. Germline-derived CDR1 and CDR2 are MGHRA and YSYEKL. In DNA, the CDR3 is TGCGCCAGCAGCCACCCTGGGAGGGCGGACCAGCATTTT. This codes for CASSHPGRADQHF.

This chain connects TRBV30 to TRBJ1-4, with no clear D. There are 16 residues in the CDR3. Deletions cut 0 bases from V and 0 bases from J, with 11 bases between. The germline V gene has CDR1 GTSNPN and CDR2 SVGIG (reference sequence). The CDR3 DNA follows: TGTGCCTGGAGTGTACGAGGAATCTCAACTAATGAAAAACTGTTTTTT. It codes for CAWSVRGISTNEKLFF.

This clonotype has at least ten counts. V and J are TRBV19 and TRBJ1-1, with D maybe TRBD1 (5 bases). The CDR3 sequence is 14 residues long. Germline assignment: CDR1 LNHDA and CDR2 SQIVND (reference sequence). Trimming removed 4 bases at V and 10 bases at J, with 19 bases between. As DNA, the CDR3 is TGTGCCAGTAGTACTCTGGACACAAAACGAACAGCTTTCTTT. Its translation: CASSTLDTKRTAFF.

This clonotype has at least ten counts. This chain links TRBV28 with TRBJ2-7, with a possible D match to TRBD2 (5 bases). Per the germline V gene, CDR1 is MDHEN and CDR2 is SYDVKM. V was shortened by 4 bases and J by 0 bases, with 13 bases between the two germline ends. The CDR3 consists of 15 residues. CDR3 protein: CASSSGSFSSYEQYF. The CDR3 coding sequence is TGTGCCAGCAGTTCGGGGAGTTTTAGCTCCTACGAGCAGTACTTC.

This clonotype was observed many times. The rearrangement links TRBV6-6 to TRBJ1-5; D not resolved. Trimming stripped 0 bases from V and 0 bases from J, with 6 bases between. The CDR3 contains 15 residues. Germline CDR1 reads MNHNY; CDR2 reads SVGAGI (reference sequence). CDR3 bases: TGTGCCAGCAGTTACTCGCATAATAGCAATCAGCCCCAGCATTTT. It encodes CASSYSHNSNQPQHF.

This clonotype was seen many times. The J gene is TRBJ2-1, the V gene TRBV6-5; TRBD2 matches at 11 bases. Trimming at V came to 0 bases and at J to 8 bases, leaving 3 bases not matched to a gene. Germline V gives CDR1 MNHEY, CDR2 SVGAGI. The CDR3 runs 15 residues. The CDR3 coding sequence is TGTGCCAGCAGTTACTCGTTAGCGGGAGGGTATGAGCAGTTCTTC. Protein: CASSYSLAGGYEQFF.

This clonotype was seen a handful of times. This chain links TRBV4-1 with TRBJ1-4; 9 bases match TRBD1. The germline CDR1 and CDR2 sequences are MGHRA and YSYEKL. V was clipped by 1 base and J by 8 bases; unmatched bases: 5. The CDR3 extends over 15 amino acids. The chain's CDR3 is CASSQAETGGEKLFF. Here the CDR3 DNA reads TGCGCCAGCAGCCAAGCGGAGACAGGGGGAGAAAAACTGTTTTTT.